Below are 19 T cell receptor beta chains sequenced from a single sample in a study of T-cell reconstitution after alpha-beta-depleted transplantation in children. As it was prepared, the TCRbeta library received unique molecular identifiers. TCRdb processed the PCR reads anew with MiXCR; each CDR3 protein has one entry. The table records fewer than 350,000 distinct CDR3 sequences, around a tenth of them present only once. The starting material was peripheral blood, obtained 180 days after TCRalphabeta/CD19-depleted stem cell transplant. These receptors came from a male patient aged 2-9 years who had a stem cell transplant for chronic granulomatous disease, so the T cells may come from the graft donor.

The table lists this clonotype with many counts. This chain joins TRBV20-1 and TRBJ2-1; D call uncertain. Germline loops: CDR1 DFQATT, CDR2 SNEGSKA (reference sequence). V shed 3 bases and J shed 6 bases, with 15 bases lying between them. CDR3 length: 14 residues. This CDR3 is CSASLDLLGNEQFF. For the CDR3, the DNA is TGCAGTGCTAGTTTGGACCTGCTTGGCAATGAGCAGTTCTTC.

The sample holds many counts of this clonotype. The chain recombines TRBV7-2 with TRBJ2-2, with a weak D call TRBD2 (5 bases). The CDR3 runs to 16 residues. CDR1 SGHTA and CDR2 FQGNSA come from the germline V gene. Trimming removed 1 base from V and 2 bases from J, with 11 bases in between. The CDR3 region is CASSLVWTYNTGELFF. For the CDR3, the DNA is TGTGCCAGCAGCTTAGTCTGGACTTACAACACCGGGGAGCTGTTTTTT.

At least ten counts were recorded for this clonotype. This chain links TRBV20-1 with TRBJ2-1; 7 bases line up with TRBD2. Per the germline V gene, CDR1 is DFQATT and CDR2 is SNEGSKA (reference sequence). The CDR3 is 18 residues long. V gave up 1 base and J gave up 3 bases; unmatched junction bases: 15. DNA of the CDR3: TGCAGTGCTAGAGCAAGGCTTGGGCGGGAGCAGCTCTACAATGAGCAGTTCTTC. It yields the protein CSARARLGREQLYNEQFF.

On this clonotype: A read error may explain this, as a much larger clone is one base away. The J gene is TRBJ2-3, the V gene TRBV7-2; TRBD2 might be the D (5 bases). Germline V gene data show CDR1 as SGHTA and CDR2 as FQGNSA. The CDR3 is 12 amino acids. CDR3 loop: CANSWTADTQYF. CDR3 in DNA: TGTGCCAACAGCTGGACTGCGGATACGCAGTATTTT.

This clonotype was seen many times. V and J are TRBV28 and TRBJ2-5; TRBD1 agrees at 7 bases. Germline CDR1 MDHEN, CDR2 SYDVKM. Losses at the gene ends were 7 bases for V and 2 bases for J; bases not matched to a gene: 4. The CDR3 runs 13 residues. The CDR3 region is CASTWTGQETQYF. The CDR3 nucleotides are TGTGCCAGCACCTGGACAGGACAAGAGACCCAGTACTTC.

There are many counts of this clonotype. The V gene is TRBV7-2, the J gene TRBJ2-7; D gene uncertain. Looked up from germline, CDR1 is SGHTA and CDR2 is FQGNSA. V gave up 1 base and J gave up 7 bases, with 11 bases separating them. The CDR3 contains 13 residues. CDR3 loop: CASSLGSLREQYF. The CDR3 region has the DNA TGTGCCAGCAGCTTAGGTAGCCTTCGGGAGCAGTACTTC.

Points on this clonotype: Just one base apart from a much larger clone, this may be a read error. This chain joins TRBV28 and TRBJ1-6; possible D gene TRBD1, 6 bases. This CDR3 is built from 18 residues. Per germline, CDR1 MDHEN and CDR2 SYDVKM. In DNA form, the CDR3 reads TGTGGCAGCAGTCGCGCCGGGGGCACTGGCTCCTATAATTCACCCCTCCACTTT. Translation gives CGSSRAGGTGSYNSPLHF.

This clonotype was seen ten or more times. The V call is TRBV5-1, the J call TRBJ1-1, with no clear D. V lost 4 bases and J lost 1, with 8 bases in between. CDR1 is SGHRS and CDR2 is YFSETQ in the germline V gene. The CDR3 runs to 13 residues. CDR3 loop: CASSRTSNTEAFF. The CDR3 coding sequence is TGCGCCAGCAGCCGTACATCGAACACTGAAGCTTTCTTT.

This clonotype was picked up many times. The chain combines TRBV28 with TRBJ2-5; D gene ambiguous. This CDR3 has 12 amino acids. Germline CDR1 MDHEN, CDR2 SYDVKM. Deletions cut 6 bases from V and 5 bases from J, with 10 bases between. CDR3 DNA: TGTGCCAGCAGACCCCAGGAGGAGACCCAGTACTTC. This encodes CASRPQEETQYF. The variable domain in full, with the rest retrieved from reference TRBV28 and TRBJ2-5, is DVKVTQSSRYLVKRTGEKVFLECVQDMDHENMFWYRQDPGLGLRLIYFSYDVKMKEKGDIPEGYSVSREKKERFSLILESASTNQTSMYLCASRPQEETQYFGPGTRLLVL.

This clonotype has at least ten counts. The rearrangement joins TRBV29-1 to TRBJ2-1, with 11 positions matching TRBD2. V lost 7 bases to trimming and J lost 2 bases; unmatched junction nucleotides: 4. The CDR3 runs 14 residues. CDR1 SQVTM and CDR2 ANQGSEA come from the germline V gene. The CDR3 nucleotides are TGCAGCGGTGTAGCGGGAGGGACCTACAATGAGCAGTTCTTC. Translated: CSGVAGGTYNEQFF.

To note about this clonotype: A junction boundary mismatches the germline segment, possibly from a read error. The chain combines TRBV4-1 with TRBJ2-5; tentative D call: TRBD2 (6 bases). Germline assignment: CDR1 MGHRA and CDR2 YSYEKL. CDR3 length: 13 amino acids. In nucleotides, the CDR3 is TGCGCCAGCAGCCAAGATCCGGGGGAGACCCAGCACTTC. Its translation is CASSQDPGETQHF.

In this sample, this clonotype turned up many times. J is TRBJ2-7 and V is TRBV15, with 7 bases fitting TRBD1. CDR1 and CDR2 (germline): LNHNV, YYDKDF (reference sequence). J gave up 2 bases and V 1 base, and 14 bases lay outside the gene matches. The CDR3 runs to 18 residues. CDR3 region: CATSRAGPTGARAYEQYF. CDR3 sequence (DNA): TGTGCCACCAGCAGAGCCGGGCCTACAGGGGCTAGAGCCTACGAGCAGTACTTC. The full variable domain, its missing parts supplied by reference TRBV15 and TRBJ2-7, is DAMVIQNPRYQVTQFGKPVTLSCSQTLNHNVMYWYQQKSSQAPKLLFHYYDKDFNNEADTPDNFQSRRPNTSFCFLDIRSPGLGDTAMYLCATSRAGPTGARAYEQYFGPGTRLTVT.

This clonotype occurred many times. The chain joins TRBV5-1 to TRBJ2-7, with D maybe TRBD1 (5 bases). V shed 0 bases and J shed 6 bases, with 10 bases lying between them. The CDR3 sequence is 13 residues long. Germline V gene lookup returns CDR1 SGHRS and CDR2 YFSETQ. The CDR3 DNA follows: TGCGCCAGCAGCTTGGGGGGCAGCCCCGAGCAGTACTTC. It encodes CASSLGGSPEQYF.

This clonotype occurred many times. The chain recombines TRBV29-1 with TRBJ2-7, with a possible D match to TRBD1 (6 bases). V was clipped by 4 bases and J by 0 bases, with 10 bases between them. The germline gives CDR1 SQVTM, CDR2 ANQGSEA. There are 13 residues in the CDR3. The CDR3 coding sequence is TGCAGCGTTGCCCGGGACAACTCCTACGAGCAGTACTTC. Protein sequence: CSVARDNSYEQYF.

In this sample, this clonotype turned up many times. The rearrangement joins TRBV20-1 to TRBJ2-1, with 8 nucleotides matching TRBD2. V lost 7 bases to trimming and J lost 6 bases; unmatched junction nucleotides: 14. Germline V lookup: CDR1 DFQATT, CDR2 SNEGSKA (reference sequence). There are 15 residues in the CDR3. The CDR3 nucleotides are TGCAGTGGGCCAGCGGGGGAGCCGGGTGGCAATGAGCAGTTCTTC. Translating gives CSGPAGEPGGNEQFF.

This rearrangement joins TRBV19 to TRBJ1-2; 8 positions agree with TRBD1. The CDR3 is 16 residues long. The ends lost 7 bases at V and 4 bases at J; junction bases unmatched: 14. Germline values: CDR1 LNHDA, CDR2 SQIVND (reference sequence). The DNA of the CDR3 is TGTGCCAGTACCGCTATCTCAGCAGGGGGCGTCTATGGCTACACCTTC. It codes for CASTAISAGGVYGYTF.

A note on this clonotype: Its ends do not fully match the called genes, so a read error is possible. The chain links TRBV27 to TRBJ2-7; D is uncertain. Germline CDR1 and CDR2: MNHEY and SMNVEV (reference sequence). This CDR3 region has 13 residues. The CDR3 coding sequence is TGTGCCAGCAGTTTTTCCAGCTCCTACGAGCAGTCCTTC. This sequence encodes CASSFSSSYEQSF.

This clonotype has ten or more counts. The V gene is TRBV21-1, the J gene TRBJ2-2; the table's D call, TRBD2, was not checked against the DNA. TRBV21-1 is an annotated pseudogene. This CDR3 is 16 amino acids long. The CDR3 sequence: CASSTWTSGNTGELFF. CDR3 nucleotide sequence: TGTGCCAGCAGCACATGGACTAGCGGTAACACCGGGGAGCTGTTTTTT.

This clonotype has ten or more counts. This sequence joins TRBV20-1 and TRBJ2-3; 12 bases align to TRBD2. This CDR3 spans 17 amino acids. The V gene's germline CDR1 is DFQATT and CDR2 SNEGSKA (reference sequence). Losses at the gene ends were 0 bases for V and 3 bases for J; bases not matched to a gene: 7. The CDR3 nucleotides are TGCAGTGCTAGAGACCAGACGGGACTAGCGGGTACAGATACGCAGTATTTT. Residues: CSARDQTGLAGTDTQYF.